This is a list of T cell receptor beta chains from one sample in a study of graft-versus-host responses after intestinal transplantation. The antigens for these receptors are not known. The method was immunoSEQ multiplex PCR; TCRdb's version includes in-frame clones alone and lacks a portion of them. The sample includes 90,000 to 120,000 clones, about 87% of them seen just once. Material: unstimulated CD4+ T cells sorted from spleen or lymph node cells, obtained before transplant. The receptors derive from a human donor who was the organ donor for an intestinal transplant. Both conserved end residues are part of each CDR3. Each record gives: V gene, D gene, J gene, clone size, CDR3 DNA, CDR3 protein. D genes are given only for firm matches. Size values are once, few and many counts, or a class for expanded clones, and some rows have none.

TRBV29-1,-,TRBJ2-2,once,TGCAGCGTTGGGGGGCTGCCTAACACCGGGGAGCTGTTTTTT,CSVGGLPNTGELFF
TRBV6-5,TRBD1,TRBJ2-2,-,TGTGCCAGCGGCGACAGGGGGCAAGGCGGGGAGCTGTTTTTT,CASGDRGQGGELFF
TRBV6-1,TRBD2,TRBJ2-7,-,TGTGCCAGCAGTGCGGGACTAGCGGGTCTCTACGAGCAGTACTTC,CASSAGLAGLYEQYF
TRBV7-3,-,TRBJ1-2,-,TGTGCCAGCAGCTTAGAGGGACGGTATGGCTACACCTTC,CASSLEGRYGYTF
TRBV4-2,TRBD1,TRBJ1-4,-,TGTGCCAGCAGCCAAGGGACAGGGAATGAAAAACTGTTTTTT,CASSQGTGNEKLFF
TRBV2,-,TRBJ1-6,-,TGTGCCAGCAGGACTGATGGGGGGGATTCACCCCTCCACTTT,CASRTDGGDSPLHF
TRBV19,-,TRBJ1-2,-,TGTGCCAGTAGCACCGGGACTTCAGTTCCCCGCTACACCTTC,CASSTGTSVPRYTF
TRBV9,TRBD1,TRBJ2-3,-,TGTGCCAGCAGCGTAGGGGACAGGGCCACAGATACGCAGTATTTT,CASSVGDRATDTQYF
TRBV19,TRBD2,TRBJ2-7,-,TGTGCCAGTAGTATTGAGGGACTAGAGATTTACGAGCAGTACTTC,CASSIEGLEIYEQYF
TRBV4-1,-,TRBJ1-4,-,TGCGCCAGCAGCCGCGCATTGTCGGGGGGCAGGGGTAATGAAAAACTGTTTTTT,CASSRALSGGRGNEKLFF
TRBV11-2,-,TRBJ1-1,-,TGTGCCAGCAGCTCGACCTTGGGACGAATAAACACTGAAGCTTTCTTT,CASSSTLGRINTEAFF
TRBV4-2,TRBD1,TRBJ1-2,-,TGTGCCAGCAGCAAAGGACAGGGAGCGGGAGACTATGGCTACACCTTC,CASSKGQGAGDYGYTF
TRBV7-3,-,TRBJ2-7,-,TGTGCCAGCAGCTTAAGTGCTAGTGTCTACGAGCAGTACTTC,CASSLSASVYEQYF
TRBV5-1,TRBD2,TRBJ2-1,-,TGCGCCAGCAGCTTGGTTCTAGCGGGAGCCGGCAATGAGCAGTTCTTC,CASSLVLAGAGNEQFF
TRBV15,TRBD2,TRBJ2-1,-,TGTGCCACCAGCAAGAGATCCGGGCTAGCGGACAATGAGCAGTTCTTC,CATSKRSGLADNEQFF
TRBV19,-,TRBJ2-1,-,TGTGCCAGTAGCGGAAGTATCACACACAATGAGCAGTTCTTC,CASSGSITHNEQFF
TRBV4-1,-,TRBJ1-3,-,TGCGCCAGCAGCCCTAACCCGACTGTCTCTGGAAACACCATATATTTT,CASSPNPTVSGNTIYF
TRBV5-5,TRBD2,TRBJ2-7,-,TGTGCCAGCACCACGGGGGGCTCCTACGAGCAGTACTTC,CASTTGGSYEQYF
TRBV5-1,TRBD1,TRBJ1-2,-,TGCGCCAGCAGCTTCGACAGGGGTCCGGGAGGCTACACCTTC,CASSFDRGPGGYTF
TRBV9,TRBD2,TRBJ2-1,-,TGTGCCAGCAGCGTAAAGGTTCGGGGGGGCTACAATGAGCAGTTCTTC,CASSVKVRGGYNEQFF
TRBV9,TRBD1,TRBJ1-4,-,TGTGCCAGCAGCGTAGGGACAGGGGGTACGAATGAAAAACTGTTTTTT,CASSVGTGGTNEKLFF
TRBV6-5,TRBD1,TRBJ1-2,-,TGTGCCAGCAGTGGAGGACAGGGAATAAGAGGCTACACCTTC,CASSGGQGIRGYTF
TRBV5-1,TRBD1,TRBJ2-3,few,TGCGCCAGCAGCTTGGGGCAGGGGGCCCCTTGGGATACGCAGTATTTT,CASSLGQGAPWDTQYF